The 28 T cell receptor beta chains below come from one sample, sequenced in a study of human T cells and chemical hapten exposure. Time point given: patch test 2, 6 weeks after DPC sensitization. The treatment: therapeutic diphenylcyclopropenone sensitization with weekly scalp DPC. TCRdb used MiXCR to reprocess the RACE reads, holding one entry per CDR3 protein. The table includes roughly 140,000 distinct CDR3 sequences, 10% to 15% detected once. Sequences were derived from whole blood, sampled in connection with sensitization to the hapten diphenylcyclopropenone (DPC). Receptors were obtained from a woman aged 50 to 65 with alopecia areata. Some clones in this sample may be carry-over from other donors' samples.

The gene calls are TRBV14 and TRBJ1-6; D uncertain. Looked up from germline, CDR1 is SGHDN and CDR2 is FVKESK. V dropped 1 base and J dropped 10 bases, with 14 bases sitting between them. This CDR3 is built from 15 residues. Here the CDR3 reads CASSQGLIMGSPLHF. DNA for the CDR3: TGTGCCAGCAGCCAAGGGTTGATTATGGGATCACCCCTCCACTTT.

This clonotype was recorded many times. The J gene is TRBJ1-1, the V gene TRBV12-3 or TRBV12-4; weak D call: TRBD1 (6 bases). The length of the CDR3 is 13 residues. V lost 2 bases, J lost 4 bases, and 8 bases lay in between. The CDR3 loop reads CASSLQGPTEAFF. The CDR3 coding sequence is TGTGCCAGCAGTTTACAGGGGCCCACTGAAGCTTTCTTT.

This clonotype was found a few times. V usage is TRBV7-3 and J usage is TRBJ2-1; 7 bases line up with TRBD1. CDR1 SGHTA and CDR2 FQGTGA come from the germline V gene. This CDR3 has 17 amino acids. Unmatched junction bases numbered 10, after V lost 0 bases and J lost 5 bases. CDR3: CASSLTLGRDRDNEQFF. CDR3 DNA sequence: TGTGCCAGCAGCTTAACGTTGGGCAGGGACAGAGACAATGAGCAGTTCTTC.

Only a few counts were recorded for this clonotype. V is TRBV20-1 and J is TRBJ1-4; no clear D gene. V was shortened by 5 bases and J by 8 bases, with 12 bases between the two germline ends. This CDR3 region has 12 residues. Germline V lookup: CDR1 DFQATT, CDR2 SNEGSKA (reference sequence). The CDR3 DNA sequence: TGCAGTGCTCGAACCGGCGGGGAAAAACTGTTTTTT. It encodes CSARTGGEKLFF.

A note on this clonotype: The junction and the germline gene differ at one end; a read error may be behind it. The chain employs TRBV7-2 and TRBJ2-1; D is ambiguous. Germline V gives CDR1 SGHTA, CDR2 FQGNSA. The CDR3 is made up of 13 amino acids. The CDR3 DNA follows: TGTGCCAGCAGCTTGGTAGTGACCAATGAGCAGCTCTTC. Translated: CASSLVVTNEQLF.

This clonotype turned up a few times. The rearrangement links TRBV7-9 to TRBJ1-1; no clear D gene. The V end was cut by 9 bases, the J end by 6 bases, with 23 bases between. This CDR3 is built from 15 residues. Germline-derived CDR1 and CDR2 are SEHNR and FQNEAQ (reference sequence). The CDR3 DNA reads TGTGCCAGTAGGTCTTCAGCTACCGGTAGGCCTGAAGCTTTCTTT. Protein: CASRSSATGRPEAFF. The variable domain in full, with the rest retrieved from reference TRBV7-9 and TRBJ1-1, is DTGVSQNPRHKITKRGQNVTFRCDPISEHNRLYWYRQTLGQGPEFLTYFQNEAQLEKSRLLSDRFSAERPKGSFSTLEIQRTEQGDSAMYLCASRSSATGRPEAFFGQGTRLTVV.

In its sample, this clonotype was seen a few times. V usage is TRBV29-1 and J usage is TRBJ1-1; D is unresolved. Germline V gives CDR1 SQVTM, CDR2 ANQGSEA. This CDR3 contains 11 residues. V was shortened by 4 bases and J by 8 bases, with 11 bases between the two germline ends. CDR3 DNA sequence: TGCAGCGTTGTTAGAGACTGGGAAGCTTTCTTT. Translation gives CSVVRDWEAFF.

This clonotype has a count of ten or more. CDR3 protein: CASSSPGLDASADTQYF. CDR3 nucleotides: TGCGCCAGCAGCTCCCCGGGACTAGACGCATCCGCAGATACGCAGTATTTT. J is TRBJ2-3 and V is TRBV5-1; 8 positions match TRBD2. The CDR3 contains 17 residues. The ends lost 3 bases at V and 4 bases at J; junction bases unmatched: 13. Germline CDR1 SGHRS, CDR2 YFSETQ.

This clonotype was picked up one time. The chain has TRBV29-1 and TRBJ2-2, with TRBD1 identical over 7 bases. Unmatched junction bases numbered 8, after V lost 6 bases and J lost 7 bases. Germline V CDR1 and CDR2: SQVTM, ANQGSEA. The CDR3 runs to 13 residues. This CDR3 reads CSVGPQGDGELFF. The DNA of the CDR3 is TGCAGCGTGGGACCCCAGGGGGACGGGGAGCTGTTTTTT.

In this sample, this clonotype turned up many times. The chain joins TRBV4-3 to TRBJ2-6, with D perhaps TRBD1 or TRBD2 (5 bases each). The CDR3 length is 17 residues. V was shortened by 1 base and J by 0 bases, with 10 bases between the two germline ends. CDR1 LGHNA and CDR2 YSLEER come from the germline V gene. Here the CDR3 DNA reads TGCGCCAGCAGCCAAGGTTCGGGGCTCTCTGGGGCCAACGTCCTGACTTTC. This codes for CASSQGSGLSGANVLTF.

This clonotype was recorded at least ten times. A junction boundary mismatches the germline segment, possibly from a read error. The rearrangement joins TRBV7-7 to TRBJ2-1; no clear D. Germline V gene sequence: CDR1 SSHAT, CDR2 FNYEAQ (reference sequence). The CDR3 length is 14 residues. For the CDR3, the DNA is TGTGCTAGCAGCTTAGGTTCCCCGAGCAATGAGCAGTTCTTC. Encoded protein: CASSLGSPSNEQFF.

This clonotype was counted between two and nine times. The CDR3, as DNA: TGTGCCAGTAGTTTATCCGGAGGAAGGACCCTAGGCTACGAGCAGTACTTC. Protein sequence: CASSLSGGRTLGYEQYF. This chain links TRBV19 with TRBJ2-7; D may be TRBD2 (5 bases). CDR1 LNHDA and CDR2 SQIVND come from the germline V gene (reference sequence). V lost 5 bases and J 3 bases, leaving 23 bases between the germline ends. This CDR3 is built from 17 residues.

This clonotype was found a few times. V gene TRBV5-1 combines with J gene TRBJ2-1, with D possibly matching TRBD2 (6 bases). Trimming left V 0 bases short and J 7 bases short, with 14 bases between. CDR3 length equals 15 residues. Germline V gene data show CDR1 as SGHRS and CDR2 as YFSETQ. The CDR3 coding sequence is TGCGCCAGCAGCTTGGTACCTAGCGCAGGGAATGAGCAGTTCTTC. Translating gives CASSLVPSAGNEQFF. The full variable domain, in which reference TRBV5-1 and TRBJ2-1 provide the parts outside the CDR3, is KAGVTQTPRYLIKTRGQQVTLSCSPISGHRSVSWYQQTPGQGLQFLFEYFSETQRNKGNFPGRFSGRQFSNSRSEMNVSTLELGDSALYLCASSLVPSAGNEQFFGPGTRLTVL.

This clonotype was observed a handful of times. V gene TRBV28 combines with J gene TRBJ2-6, with D perhaps TRBD2 (7 bases). V was pared by 8 bases and J by 0 bases, with 23 bases between. Germline V gives CDR1 MDHEN, CDR2 SYDVKM. This CDR3 region has 19 residues. The CDR3, as DNA: TGTGCCAGCGGACCCCAGCTGGGGGGGCGCCTCTCTGGGGCCAACGTCCTGACTTTC. Protein: CASGPQLGGRLSGANVLTF.

This chain uses TRBV7-2 with TRBJ2-6, with 7 bases fitting TRBD1. This CDR3 region has 17 residues. The junction had 10 bases not matched to a gene; V was cut back by 8 bases and J by 0 bases. Germline lookup yields CDR1 SGHTA and CDR2 FQGNSA. The CDR3 loop is CASPRTGILSGANVLTF. CDR3 bases: TGTGCCAGCCCCAGGACAGGAATCCTCTCTGGGGCCAACGTCCTGACTTTC.

This clonotype was seen more than once but under ten times. The V and J genes are TRBV11-2 and TRBJ1-1; maybe TRBD1 (5 bases). There are 14 residues in the CDR3. Trimming took 1 base from V and 7 from J, leaving 13 bases between them. Germline V CDR1 and CDR2: SGHAT, FQNNGV. The CDR3 here is CASSLVGADGEAFF. The CDR3 nucleotides read TGTGCCAGCAGCTTAGTAGGGGCTGATGGTGAAGCTTTCTTT.

The CDR3 here is CASSAGLVTDTQYF. The CDR3 DNA is TGTGCCAGCAGCGCGGGACTCGTCACAGATACGCAGTATTTT. V is TRBV9 and J is TRBJ2-3, with D perhaps matching TRBD2 (6 bases). The CDR3 is 14 residues long. Germline loops: CDR1 SGDLS, CDR2 YYNGEE. V gave up 3 bases and J gave up 2 bases, with 10 bases separating them.

This clonotype turned up a few times. This rearrangement joins TRBV18 to TRBJ2-3; 7 bases map to TRBD2. The trim removed 2 bases at V and 3 bases at J, leaving 5 bases unmatched. This CDR3 contains 15 residues. Germline V gene lookup returns CDR1 KGHSH and CDR2 LQKENI. Here the CDR3 DNA reads TGTGCCAGCTCACCAAGGGAGGGTACAACAGATACGCAGTATTTT. Its translation is CASSPREGTTDTQYF.

The rearrangement uses TRBV12-3 or TRBV12-4 and TRBJ1-3; D gene uncertain. V lost 3 bases to trimming and J lost 1 base, with 10 bases between them. This CDR3 has 15 residues. The CDR3 loop is CASSFLGRSGNTIYF. In DNA, the CDR3 is TGTGCCAGCAGTTTTCTGGGGAGATCTGGAAACACCATATATTTT.

The chain is built from TRBV28 and TRBJ1-6; D remains ambiguous. CDR1 is MDHEN and CDR2 is SYDVKM in the germline V gene. The CDR3 is 15 residues long. Trimming removed 6 bases from V and 7 bases from J, with 16 bases in between. The CDR3 nucleotides read TGTGCCAGCAGCGGCTCTGGGAAGATCAATTCACCCCTCCACTTT. It codes for CASSGSGKINSPLHF.

This clonotype was seen many times. The chain recombines TRBV5-4 with TRBJ1-5; D not certain. From germline, CDR1 is SGHNT and CDR2 YYREEE (reference sequence). This CDR3 has 14 amino acids. Trimming cost V 4 bases and J 4 bases, with 12 bases left between them. In DNA, the CDR3 is TGTGCCAGCAGCCTCCAAGGGCGAAATCAGCCCCAGCATTTT. This codes for CASSLQGRNQPQHF. The full variable domain, completed using reference TRBV5-4 and TRBJ1-5, is ETGVTQSPTHLIKTRGQQVTLRCSSQSGHNTVSWYQQALGQGPQFIFQYYREEENGRGNFPPRFSGLQFPNYSSELNVNALELDDSALYLCASSLQGRNQPQHFGDGTRLSIL.

This clonotype has just a few counts. The chain joins TRBV7-2 to TRBJ1-3, with D possibly being TRBD1 (6 bases). Trimming stripped 1 base from V and 6 bases from J, with 7 bases between. Germline-derived CDR1 and CDR2 are SGHTA and FQGNSA. The CDR3 consists of 13 residues. Written as DNA, the CDR3 is TGTGCCAGCAGCTTAGACAGGGTAAACACCATATATTTT. It codes for CASSLDRVNTIYF.

This clonotype was observed many times. This sequence joins TRBV7-2 and TRBJ2-3; perhaps TRBD1 as D (5 bases). The CDR3 has 14 residues. V lost 5 bases to trimming and J lost 3 bases, with 12 bases between them. CDR1 SGHTA and CDR2 FQGNSA come from the germline V gene. CDR3 bases: TGTGCCAGCAGCCGTCAGGGTAGGACAGATACGCAGTATTTT. The encoded protein is CASSRQGRTDTQYF.

This clonotype was counted ten times or more. The CDR3: CSADSGERSYNEQFF. CDR3 nucleotides: TGCAGTGCTGACAGCGGGGAAAGGTCCTACAATGAGCAGTTCTTC. The genes are TRBV20-1 and TRBJ2-1; TRBD2 agrees at 7 bases. Germline values: CDR1 DFQATT, CDR2 SNEGSKA (reference sequence). The trim removed 5 bases at V and 1 base at J, leaving 8 bases unmatched. The CDR3 runs to 15 residues.

V gene TRBV12-3 or TRBV12-4 combines with J gene TRBJ2-7; 11 bases line up with TRBD2. V shed 3 bases and J 2 bases; nucleotides not matched to a gene: 3. The CDR3 is made up of 15 amino acids. The CDR3 is CASSFSGRATYEQYF. In DNA form, the CDR3 reads TGTGCCAGCAGTTTTAGCGGGAGGGCGACCTACGAGCAGTACTTC.

On this clonotype itself: Given the absence of the conserved phenylalanine or tryptophan at the CDR3 end, a read error is likely. The DNA is left out, because the CDR3 cannot be placed on it with certainty; the CDR3 is given as TCRdb lists it. The genes are TRBV9 and TRBJ1-5. Per germline, CDR1 SGDLS and CDR2 YYNGEE. The CDR3 spans 14 residues, counting both ends. CDR3 region: CASSATQGPKSAPA.

The table lists this clonotype with many counts. The CDR3 DNA reads TGTGCCAGCAGACTCACAGGGAACACTGAAGCTTTCTTT. This sequence encodes CASRLTGNTEAFF. The chain joins TRBV6-4 to TRBJ1-1; perhaps TRBD1 as D (5 bases). V was clipped by 6 bases and J by 1 base, with 9 bases between them. Germline CDR1 MRHNA, CDR2 SNTAGT. The CDR3 contains 13 residues.

CDR3 in DNA: TGTGCCAGCAGCTTGGGCCCCGGGACAGGGGACACCGGGGAGCTGTTTTTT. Its protein is CASSLGPGTGDTGELFF. The chain combines TRBV5-4 with TRBJ2-2; 10 bases align to TRBD1. The junction had 5 bases not matched to a gene; V was cut back by 0 bases and J by 3 bases. The V gene's germline CDR1 is SGHNT and CDR2 YYREEE (reference sequence). The CDR3 has 17 residues.